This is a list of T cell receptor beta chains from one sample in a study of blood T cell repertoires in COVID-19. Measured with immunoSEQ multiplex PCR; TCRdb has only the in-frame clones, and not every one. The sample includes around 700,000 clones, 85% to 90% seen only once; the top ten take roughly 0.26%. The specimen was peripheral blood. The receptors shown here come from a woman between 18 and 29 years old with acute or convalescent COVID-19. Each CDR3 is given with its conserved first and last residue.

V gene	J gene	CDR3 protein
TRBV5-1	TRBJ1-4	CASSRRGKDEKLFF
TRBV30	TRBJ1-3	CAWSEDRPSSGNTIYF
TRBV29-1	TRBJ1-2	CSAPPAGTDYGYTF
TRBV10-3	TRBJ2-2	CAIRLGQNTGELFF
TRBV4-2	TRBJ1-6	CASSQGVGTGTSPLHF
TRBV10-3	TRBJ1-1	CAISGDQGKNTEAFF
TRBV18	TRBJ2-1	CASSQRDRASYNEQFF
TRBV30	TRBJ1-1	CAWSELGQNTEAFF
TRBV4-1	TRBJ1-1	CASSHLPGKGGTEAFF
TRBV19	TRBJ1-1	CASSLFTEAFF
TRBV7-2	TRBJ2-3	CASSFITVDTQYF
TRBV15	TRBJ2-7	CATSRARSYEQYF
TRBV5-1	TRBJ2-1	CASSLQTSGVYNEQFF
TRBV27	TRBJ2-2	CASSATGGAGTGELFF
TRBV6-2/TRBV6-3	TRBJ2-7	CASSYFRDRPYEQYF
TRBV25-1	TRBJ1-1	CASSARDMGGLAEAFF
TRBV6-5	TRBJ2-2	CARGGGDDTGELFF
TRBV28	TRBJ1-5	CASVRQGGGQPQHF
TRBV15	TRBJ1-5	CATSRDRQGLGQPQHF
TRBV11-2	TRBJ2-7	CASSLVGQGKDEQYF
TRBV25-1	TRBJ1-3	CASLGGQAYSGNTIYF
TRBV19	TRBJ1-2	CASNTPYRGDYGYTF
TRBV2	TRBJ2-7	CASSRPGLSYEQYF
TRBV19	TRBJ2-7	CASSIVGARVAGEQYF
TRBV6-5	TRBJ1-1	CASGRRGWSEAFF
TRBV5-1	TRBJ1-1	CASSSITPGLGGTEAFF
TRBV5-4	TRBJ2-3	CASSFGLAGSDTQYF
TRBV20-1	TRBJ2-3	CSAQIADTQYF
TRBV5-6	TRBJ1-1	CASSLPGTGFTEAFF
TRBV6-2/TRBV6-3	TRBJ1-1	CASSYGRGLGAFF
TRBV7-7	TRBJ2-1	CASSLAGAPGNEQFF
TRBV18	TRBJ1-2	CASSPPTDSYGYTF
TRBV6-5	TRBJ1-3	CASSTQGGGNTIYF
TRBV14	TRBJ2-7	CATANDRGGYEQYF
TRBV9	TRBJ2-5	CASSVEPWSGETQYF
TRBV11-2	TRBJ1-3	CASSLVTGKGNTIYF
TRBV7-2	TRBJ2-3	CASSLLAGGTPDTQYF
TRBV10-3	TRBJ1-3	CATGAGTVYF
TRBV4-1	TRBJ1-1	CASSPESGNTEAFF
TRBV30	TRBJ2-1	CAWSVGSDYNEQFF
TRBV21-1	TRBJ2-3	CAVPGEDTQYF
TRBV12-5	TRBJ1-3	CASGLVGGRGSGNTIYF
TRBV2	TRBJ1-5	CASSEGDNYQPQHF
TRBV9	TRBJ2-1	CASSEPNNEQFF
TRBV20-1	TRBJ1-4	CSASLLGRGEKLFF
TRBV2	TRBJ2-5	CASSELAGISGETQYF
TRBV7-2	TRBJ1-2	CASSQMNRANYGYTF
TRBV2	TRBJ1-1	CASSEAFGIGNTEAFF
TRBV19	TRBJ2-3	CASSIRGRSADTQYF
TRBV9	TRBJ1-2	CASSTRITGGYGYTF
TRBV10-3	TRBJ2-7	CAIGQRGSYEQYF
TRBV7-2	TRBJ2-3	CASRERGTVSTDTQYF
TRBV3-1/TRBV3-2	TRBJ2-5	CASSTRDRGPETQYF
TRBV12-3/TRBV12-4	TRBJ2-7	CASSFPTSYEQYF
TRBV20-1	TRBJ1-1	CSTITNTEAFF
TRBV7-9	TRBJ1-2	CASSRLRDRAHSDYGYTF
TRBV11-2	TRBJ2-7	CASSSRNPRSSYEQYF
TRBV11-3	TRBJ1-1	CASSLDLGTDGTEAFF
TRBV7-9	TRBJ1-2	CASSLLRPGQNYGYTF